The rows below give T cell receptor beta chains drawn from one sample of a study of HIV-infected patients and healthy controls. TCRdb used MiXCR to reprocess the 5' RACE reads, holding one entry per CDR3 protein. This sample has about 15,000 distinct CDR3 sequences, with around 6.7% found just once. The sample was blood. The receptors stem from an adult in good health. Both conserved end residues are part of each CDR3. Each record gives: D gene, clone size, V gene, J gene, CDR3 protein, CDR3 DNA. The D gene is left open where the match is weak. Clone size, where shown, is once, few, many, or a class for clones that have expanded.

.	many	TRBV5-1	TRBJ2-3	CASQGGPGGTQYF	TGCGCCAGCCAAGGAGGTCCCGGGGGAACGCAGTATTTT
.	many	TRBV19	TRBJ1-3	CASSLGGHSGNTIYF	TGTGCCAGTAGTCTCGGGGGCCACTCTGGAAACACCATATATTTT
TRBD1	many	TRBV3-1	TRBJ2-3	CASSQDRVTDTQYF	TGTGCCAGCAGTCAGGACAGGGTGACAGATACGCAGTATTTT
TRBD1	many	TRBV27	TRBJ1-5	CASSLTGQGAPGPQHF	TGTGCCAGCAGTTTAACCGGCCAGGGGGCCCCCGGGCCCCAGCATTTT
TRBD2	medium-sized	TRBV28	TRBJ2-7	CASTSVYEQYF	TGTGCCAGTACTAGCGTGTACGAGCAGTACTTC
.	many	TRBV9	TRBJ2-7	CASSVDQAPYEQYF	TGTGCCAGCAGCGTAGACCAGGCACCCTACGAGCAGTACTTC
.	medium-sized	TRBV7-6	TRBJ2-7	CASSLNPGNSYEQYF	TGTGCCAGCAGCTTAAACCCAGGGAACTCCTACGAGCAGTACTTC
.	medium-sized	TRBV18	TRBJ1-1	CASSPAGMNTEAFF	TGTGCCAGCTCACCTGCGGGGATGAACACTGAAGCTTTCTTT
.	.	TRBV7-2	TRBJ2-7	CASSLAWVSEQYF	TGTGCCAGCAGCTTAGCCTGGGTCTCCGAGCAGTACTTC
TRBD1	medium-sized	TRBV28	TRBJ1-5	CASSFPNDRGGSQPQHF	TGTGCCAGCAGTTTTCCCAACGACAGGGGTGGGAGTCAGCCCCAGCATTTT
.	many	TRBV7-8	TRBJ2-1	CASSFRNNEQFF	TGTGCCAGCAGCTTTCGAAACAATGAGCAGTTCTTC
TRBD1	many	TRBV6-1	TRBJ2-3	CASSENWTGPRDTQYF	TGTGCCAGCAGTGAAAACTGGACAGGCCCACGGGATACGCAGTATTTT
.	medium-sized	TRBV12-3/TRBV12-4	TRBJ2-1	CASSPDGSSYNEQFF	TGTGCCAGCAGTCCCGACGGGAGCTCCTACAATGAGCAGTTCTTC
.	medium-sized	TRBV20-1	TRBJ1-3	CSARLPAGNTIYF	TGCAGTGCTAGGTTGCCAGCTGGAAACACCATATATTTT
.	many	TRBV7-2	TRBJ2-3	CASSLQVTDTQYF	TGTGCCAGCAGCTTACAAGTCACAGATACGCAGTATTTT
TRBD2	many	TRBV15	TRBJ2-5	CATISPPWLAGVPQETQYF	TGTGCCACCATAAGCCCGCCGTGGCTAGCGGGAGTCCCCCAAGAGACCCAGTACTTC
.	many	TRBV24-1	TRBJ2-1	CATSVGYNEQFF	TGTGCCACCAGTGTAGGTTACAATGAGCAGTTCTTC
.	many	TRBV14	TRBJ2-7	CASSLGHGGYEQYF	TGTGCCAGCAGCCTCGGCCACGGGGGCTACGAGCAGTACTTC
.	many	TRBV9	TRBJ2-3	CASSGTRGDTQYF	TGTGCCAGCAGCGGCACTAGGGGTGATACGCAGTATTTT
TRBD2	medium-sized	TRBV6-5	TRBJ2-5	CASSYRLAGGNQETQYF	TGTGCCAGCAGTTACCGGCTAGCGGGGGGAAACCAAGAGACCCAGTACTTC
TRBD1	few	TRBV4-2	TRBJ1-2	CASSQVLKGDRLINGYTF	TGTGCCAGCAGCCAAGTACTTAAGGGGGACAGGCTGATTAATGGCTACACCTTC
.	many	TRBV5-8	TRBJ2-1	CASSLASGTLTPF	TGTGCCAGCAGCTTGGCCAGTGGGACACTGACCCCGTTC
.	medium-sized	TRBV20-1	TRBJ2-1	CSASPRQAGGNEQFF	TGCAGTGCTAGTCCCCGACAGGCAGGTGGCAATGAGCAGTTCTTC
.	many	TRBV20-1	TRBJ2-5	CSASRVGPEETQYF	TGCAGTGCTAGTCGAGTCGGCCCCGAAGAGACCCAGTACTTC
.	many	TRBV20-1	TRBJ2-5	CSARFGETQYF	TGCAGTGCTAGGTTCGGCGAGACCCAGTACTTC
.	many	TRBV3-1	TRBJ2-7	CASSHSYEQYF	TGTGCCAGCAGCCACTCCTACGAGCAGTACTTC
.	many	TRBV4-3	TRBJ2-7	CASSQGFGGPYEQYF	TGCGCCAGCAGCCAGGGGTTTGGGGGCCCCTACGAGCAGTACTTC
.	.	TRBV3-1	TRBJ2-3	CASELSSTDTQYF	TGTGCCAGCGAACTTTCTAGCACAGATACGCAGTATTTT
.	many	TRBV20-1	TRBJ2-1	CSAFKGHEQFF	TGCAGTGCTTTTAAGGGCCATGAGCAGTTCTTC
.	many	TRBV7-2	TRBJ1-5	CASSLERPQPQHF	TGTGCCAGCAGCTTAGAACGTCCCCAGCCCCAGCATTTT
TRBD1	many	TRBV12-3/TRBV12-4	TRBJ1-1	CASRPTGVNTEAFF	TGTGCCAGCAGGCCAACAGGGGTGAACACTGAAGCTTTCTTT
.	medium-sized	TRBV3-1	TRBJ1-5	CASSQEHGDGTWPQHF	TGTGCCAGCAGCCAAGAGCATGGGGACGGCACTTGGCCCCAGCATTTT
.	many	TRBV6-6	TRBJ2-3	CASRSRGGADTQYF	TGTGCCAGCAGATCCAGGGGCGGGGCAGATACGCAGTATTTT
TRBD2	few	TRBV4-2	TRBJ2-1	CASSLGGLAGANNEQFF	TGTGCCAGCAGCCTGGGGGGACTAGCGGGAGCCAACAATGAGCAGTTCTTC
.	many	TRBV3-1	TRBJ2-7	CASSQVRNEQYF	TGTGCCAGCAGCCAAGTTCGGAACGAGCAGTACTTC
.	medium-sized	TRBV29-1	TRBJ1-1	CSVRGRMNTEAFF	TGCAGCGTCCGGGGACGAATGAACACTGAAGCTTTCTTT
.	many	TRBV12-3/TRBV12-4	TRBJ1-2	CASSFRSAYGYTF	TGTGCCAGCAGTTTCAGGTCCGCCTATGGCTACACCTTC
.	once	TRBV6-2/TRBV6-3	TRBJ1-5	CASADSRNQPQHF	TGTGCCAGCGCAGACAGTCGCAATCAGCCCCAGCATTTT
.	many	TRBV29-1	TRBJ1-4	CSVESTWDEKLFF	TGCAGCGTTGAATCGACGTGGGATGAAAAACTGTTTTTT
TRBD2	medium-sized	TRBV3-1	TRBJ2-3	CASSQELAFGDTQYF	TGTGCCAGCAGCCAAGAACTAGCGTTCGGGGATACGCAGTATTTT
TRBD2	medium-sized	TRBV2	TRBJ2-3	CASMAGGPQDTQYF	TGTGCCAGCATGGCGGGGGGGCCTCAAGATACGCAGTATTTT
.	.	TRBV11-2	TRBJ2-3	CASSSGGPSTDTQYF	TGTGCCAGCAGCTCTGGGGGGCCAAGCACAGATACGCAGTATTTT
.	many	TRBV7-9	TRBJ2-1	CASSTDSGEQFF	TGTGCCAGCAGCACCGACTCCGGTGAGCAGTTCTTC
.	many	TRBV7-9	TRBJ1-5	CASSPQGSNQPQHF	TGTGCCAGCAGCCCTCAGGGGAGCAATCAGCCCCAGCATTTT
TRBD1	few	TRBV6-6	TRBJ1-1	CASTLGDRSTEAFF	TGTGCCAGCACCCTTGGGGACAGAAGCACTGAAGCTTTCTTT
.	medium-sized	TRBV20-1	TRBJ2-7	CSAGDRRSYEQYF	TGCAGTGCCGGGGACCGACGCTCCTACGAGCAGTACTTC
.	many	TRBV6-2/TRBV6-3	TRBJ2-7	CASSYRDTYEQYF	TGTGCCAGCAGTTACCGGGACACCTACGAGCAGTACTTC
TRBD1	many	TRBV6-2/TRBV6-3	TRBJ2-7	CATGPGQGSTKQYF	TGTGCCACAGGACCGGGACAGGGGAGTACGAAGCAGTACTTC
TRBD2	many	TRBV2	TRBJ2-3	CASSELAGGDTQYF	TGTGCCAGCAGTGAACTAGCGGGAGGAGATACGCAGTATTTT
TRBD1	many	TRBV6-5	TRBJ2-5	CASSYIGTGGQETQYF	TGTGCCAGCAGTTACATTGGGACAGGGGGCCAAGAGACCCAGTACTTC
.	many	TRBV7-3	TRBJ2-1	CASSIEGRAVDEQFF	TGTGCCAGCAGCATAGAGGGCCGGGCTGTCGATGAGCAGTTCTTC
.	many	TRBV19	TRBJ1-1	CASSIVGSTEAFF	TGTGCCAGTAGTATAGTTGGCAGCACTGAAGCTTTCTTT
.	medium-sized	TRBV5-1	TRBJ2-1	CASSIDWSSYNEQFF	TGCGCCAGCAGCATCGACTGGAGCTCCTACAATGAGCAGTTCTTC
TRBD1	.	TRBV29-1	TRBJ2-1	CSTGGGTGAYNEQFF	TGCAGCACCGGAGGCGGGACAGGGGCCTACAATGAGCAGTTCTTC
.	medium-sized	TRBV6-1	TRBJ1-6	CASSAQVGTNSPLHF	TGTGCCAGCAGTGCCCAGGTCGGGACGAATTCACCCCTCCACTTT
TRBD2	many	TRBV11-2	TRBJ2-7	CASSSAGSGTYEQYF	TGTGCCAGCAGCTCGGCGGGGAGCGGGACCTACGAGCAGTACTTC
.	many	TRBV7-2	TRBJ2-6	CASSVVPPGLQNSGANVLTF	TGTGCCAGCAGCGTAGTACCCCCCGGACTGCAGAACTCTGGGGCCAACGTCCTGACTTTC